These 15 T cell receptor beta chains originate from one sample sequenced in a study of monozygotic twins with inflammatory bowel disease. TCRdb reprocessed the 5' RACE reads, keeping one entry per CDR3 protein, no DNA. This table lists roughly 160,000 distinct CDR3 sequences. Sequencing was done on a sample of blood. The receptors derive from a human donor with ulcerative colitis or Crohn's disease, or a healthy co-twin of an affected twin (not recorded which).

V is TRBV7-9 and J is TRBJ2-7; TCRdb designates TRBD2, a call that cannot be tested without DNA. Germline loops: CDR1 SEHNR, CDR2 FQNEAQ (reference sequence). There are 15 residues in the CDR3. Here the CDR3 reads CASSLVGPSSYEQYF.

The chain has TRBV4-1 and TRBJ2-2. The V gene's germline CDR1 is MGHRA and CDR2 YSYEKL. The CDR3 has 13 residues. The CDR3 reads CASSQGGTGELFF.

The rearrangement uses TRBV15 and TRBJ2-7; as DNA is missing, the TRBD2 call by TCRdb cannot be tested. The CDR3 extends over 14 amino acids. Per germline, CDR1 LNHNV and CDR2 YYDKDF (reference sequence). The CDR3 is CATSRSGPNYEQYF.

CDR3 loop: CSASPGEQGNQPQHF. The chain has TRBV20-1 and TRBJ1-5; absent DNA, TCRdb's TRBD1 call cannot be checked. This CDR3 has 15 residues. Germline assignment: CDR1 DFQATT and CDR2 SNEGSKA (reference sequence).

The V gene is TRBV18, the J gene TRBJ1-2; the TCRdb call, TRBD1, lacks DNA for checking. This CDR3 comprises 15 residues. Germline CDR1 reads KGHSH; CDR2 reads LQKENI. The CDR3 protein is CASEPTGTSNYGYTF. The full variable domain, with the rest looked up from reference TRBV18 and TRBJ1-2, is NAGVMQNPRHLVRRRGQEARLRCSPMKGHSHVYWYRQLPEEGLKFMVYLQKENIIDESGMPKERFSAEFPKEGPSILRIQQVVRGDSAAYFCASEPTGTSNYGYTFGSGTRLTVV.

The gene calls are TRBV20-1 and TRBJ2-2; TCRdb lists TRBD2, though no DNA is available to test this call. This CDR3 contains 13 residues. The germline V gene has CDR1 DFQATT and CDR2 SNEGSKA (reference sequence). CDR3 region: CGVERGGTGELFF.

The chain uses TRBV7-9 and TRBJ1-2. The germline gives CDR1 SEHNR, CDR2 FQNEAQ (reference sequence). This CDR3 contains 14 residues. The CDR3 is CASSLGGPDYGYTF.

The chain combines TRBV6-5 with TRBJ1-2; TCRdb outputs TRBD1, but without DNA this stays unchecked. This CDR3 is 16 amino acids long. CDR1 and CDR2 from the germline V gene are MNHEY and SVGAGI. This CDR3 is CASSYPPQGLVYGYTF.

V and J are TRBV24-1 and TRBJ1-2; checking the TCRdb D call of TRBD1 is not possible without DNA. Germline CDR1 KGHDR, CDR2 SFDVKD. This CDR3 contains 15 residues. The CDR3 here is CATSDSTGSSYGYTF.

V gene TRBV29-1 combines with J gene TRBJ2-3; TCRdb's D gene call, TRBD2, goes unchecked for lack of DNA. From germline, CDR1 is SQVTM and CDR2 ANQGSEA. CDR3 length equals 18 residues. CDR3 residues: CSVPGLAGGLRRTDTQYF.

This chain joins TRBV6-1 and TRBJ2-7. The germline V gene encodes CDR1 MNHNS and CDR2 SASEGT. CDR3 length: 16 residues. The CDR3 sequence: CASSGPHGKLNYEQYF.

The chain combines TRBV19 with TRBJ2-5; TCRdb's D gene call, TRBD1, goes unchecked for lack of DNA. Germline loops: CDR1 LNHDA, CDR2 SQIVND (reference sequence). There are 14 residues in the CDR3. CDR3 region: CASSIGGGTETQYF.

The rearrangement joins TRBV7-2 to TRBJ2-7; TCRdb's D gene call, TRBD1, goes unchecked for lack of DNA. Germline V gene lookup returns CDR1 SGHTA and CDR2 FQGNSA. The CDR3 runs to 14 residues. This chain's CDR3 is CASSFFTGVYEQYF.

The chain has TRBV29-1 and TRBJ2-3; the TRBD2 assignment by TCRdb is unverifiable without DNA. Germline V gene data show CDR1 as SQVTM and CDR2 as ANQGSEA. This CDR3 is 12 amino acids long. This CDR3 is CSGGRAADTQYF.

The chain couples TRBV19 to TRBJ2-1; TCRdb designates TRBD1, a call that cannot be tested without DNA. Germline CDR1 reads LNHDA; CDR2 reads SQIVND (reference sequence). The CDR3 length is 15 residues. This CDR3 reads CASSMDRVPNNEQFF.